This passage covers 29 T cell receptor beta chains from one sample sequenced in a study of cytomegalovirus exposure and HLA in healthy donors. 13 Jbeta primers and 60 Vbeta primers were used for the PCR. Using immunoSEQ multiplex PCR, the repertoire was profiled, and TCRdb retains in-frame clones only, with some absent. The repertoire consists of 140,000 to 150,000 clones, with 78% occurring once and the leading ten covering over 2.5%. Sequences were obtained from PBMCs. These receptors all come from a man aged 40-49 years in good health and CMV-seropositive.

The rearrangement joins TRBV6-5 to TRBJ1-2, with D possibly being TRBD1 (6 bases). Germline assignment: CDR1 MNHEY and CDR2 SVGAGI. CDR3 length equals 16 residues. V was shortened by 4 bases and J by 2 bases, with 17 bases between the two germline ends. CDR3 sequence: CASSSIPGHGNYGYTF. CDR3 sequence (DNA): TGTGCCAGCAGTTCGATTCCGGGACACGGGAACTATGGCTACACCTTC.

This chain links TRBV11-2 with TRBJ2-5, with 7 bases that match TRBD1. This CDR3 is 15 amino acids long. Germline V lookup: CDR1 SGHAT, CDR2 FQNNGV. With V trimmed by 1 base and J by 5 bases, 7 bases remained unmatched. The DNA of the CDR3 is TGTGCCAGCAGCTTAGGGACAGGAAAGGGTGAGACCCAGTACTTC. This encodes CASSLGTGKGETQYF.

This clone has only a few counts. The V gene is TRBV28, the J gene TRBJ1-5; D perhaps matches TRBD1 (5 bases). This CDR3 comprises 15 residues. V lost 6 bases to trimming and J lost 7 bases, with 19 bases between them. The germline gives CDR1 MDHEN, CDR2 SYDVKM. CDR3 sequence reads: CASSLGQGFRQPQHF. The CDR3 DNA reads as TGTGCCAGCAGCCTAGGTCAGGGATTCAGGCAGCCCCAGCATTTT. Based on the CDR3 plus reference TRBV28 and TRBJ1-5, the full variable domain is DVKVTQSSRYLVKRTGEKVFLECVQDMDHENMFWYRQDPGLGLRLIYFSYDVKMKEKGDIPEGYSVSREKKERFSLILESASTNQTSMYLCASSLGQGFRQPQHFGDGTRLSIL.

The chain couples TRBV11-3 to TRBJ2-2; 8 bases align to TRBD1. Trimming removed 1 base from V and 6 bases from J; junction bases left unmatched: 1. The CDR3 consists of 14 residues. CDR1 is SGHNT and CDR2 is YENEEA in the germline V gene. The CDR3 coding sequence is TGTGCCAGCAGCTTAGGGACAGGGTCCGGGGAGCTGTTTTTT. Amino acids: CASSLGTGSGELFF.

The V gene is TRBV7-9, the J gene TRBJ2-1, with a possible D match to TRBD1 (6 bases). Trimming cost V 11 bases and J 6 bases, with 20 bases left between them. The CDR3 spans 14 residues. The V gene's germline CDR1 is SEHNR and CDR2 FQNEAQ (reference sequence). In nucleotides, the CDR3 is TGTGCCTGGACAACCAGGGGTCTGGGCAATGAGCAGTTCTTC. It yields the protein CAWTTRGLGNEQFF.

This clone was counted only a few times. The chain carries TRBV28 and TRBJ2-3, with 14 nucleotides matching TRBD2. V shed 6 bases, J shed 3 bases, and the junction held 11 bases outside the gene matches. The germline V gene has CDR1 MDHEN and CDR2 SYDVKM. The CDR3 length is 18 residues. The chain's CDR3 is CASSGLAGGPGETDTQYF. The CDR3 nucleotides are TGTGCCAGCAGCGGACTAGCGGGAGGTCCGGGTGAGACAGATACGCAGTATTTT.

The V gene is TRBV6-6, the J gene TRBJ2-3; D gene ambiguous. V lost 5 bases and J 3 bases, leaving 6 bases between the germline ends. The CDR3 has 12 amino acids. The V gene's germline CDR1 is MNHNY and CDR2 SVGAGI (reference sequence). The CDR3 DNA sequence: TGTGCCAGCAGTCCCGGGACAGATACGCAGTATTTT. It translates to CASSPGTDTQYF.

This chain uses TRBV4-1 with TRBJ1-1, with D maybe TRBD1 (6 bases). Trimming stripped 1 base from V and 2 bases from J, with 14 bases between. Looked up from germline, CDR1 is MGHRA and CDR2 is YSYEKL. The CDR3 loop spans 16 amino acids. The CDR3 sequence is CASSQGSGTYNTEAFF. The CDR3 DNA is TGCGCCAGCAGCCAAGGATCCGGGACATATAACACTGAAGCTTTCTTT.

This clone was observed a few times. The V and J genes are TRBV6-4 and TRBJ2-5; D possibly corresponds to TRBD2 (6 bases). With 4 bases removed from V and 4 bases from J, the gap between germline ends came to 10 bases. Germline CDR1 is MRHNA and CDR2 is SNTAGT. The CDR3 spans 13 residues. The CDR3, as DNA: TGTGCCAGCAGTGTCCAAGCGGGAGAGACCCAGTACTTC. Translating gives CASSVQAGETQYF.

This clone has more than one count but fewer than ten. This rearrangement joins TRBV7-8 to TRBJ2-7, with D unresolved. This CDR3 has 11 amino acids. Trimming cost V 5 bases and J 4 bases, with 6 bases left between them. Per germline, CDR1 SGHVS and CDR2 FQNEAQ. The CDR3 is CASSTDYEQYF. The CDR3, as DNA: TGTGCCAGCAGCACAGATTACGAGCAGTACTTC.

This clone was seen more than once but under ten times. In nucleotides, the CDR3 is TGTGCCAGCAGCTCAACAGACAACTCCTACGAGCAGTACTTC. Amino acid sequence: CASSSTDNSYEQYF. The gene calls are TRBV5-4 and TRBJ2-7; D is unresolved. Trimming shortened V by 3 bases and J by 0 bases, and 10 bases separated the two germline ends. This CDR3 is built from 14 residues. CDR1 is SGHNT, CDR2 YYREEE, per germline (reference sequence).

The rearrangement links TRBV6-1 to TRBJ2-5; possibly TRBD1 for D (6 bases). Germline lookup yields CDR1 MNHNS and CDR2 SASEGT. The CDR3 contains 13 residues. The germline V and J ends were trimmed by 4 bases and 7 bases, with 13 bases remaining between them. For the CDR3, the DNA is TGTGCCAGCAGTGGAACAGGGTTTGCGACCCAGTACTTC. Encoded protein: CASSGTGFATQYF.

The chain joins TRBV7-3 to TRBJ1-2; D not resolved. The length of the CDR3 is 13 residues. V gave up 5 bases and J gave up 6 bases, with 13 bases separating them. CDR1 is SGHTA and CDR2 is FQGTGA in the germline V gene. CDR3 amino acids: CASSPSGFHGYTF. CDR3 in DNA: TGTGCCAGCAGCCCCTCGGGGTTCCATGGCTACACCTTC.

With regard to this clone: This sample includes further DNA sequences coding for the same CDR3. The V call is TRBV11-3, the J call TRBJ2-1; 12 bases are shared with TRBD2. Per germline, CDR1 SGHNT and CDR2 YENEEA. CDR3 length equals 13 residues. The J segment lost 10 bases and the V segment lost 5 bases, leaving 3 bases of the junction unmatched. The CDR3 is CASSPGLAGEQFF. The CDR3 DNA is TGTGCCAGCAGCCCCGGACTAGCGGGGGAGCAGTTCTTC. Supplemented by reference TRBV11-3 and TRBJ2-1, the full variable domain reads EAGVVQSPRYKIIEKKQPVAFWCNPISGHNTLYWYLQNLGQGPELLIRYENEEAVDDSQLPKDRFSAERLKGVDSTLKIQPAELGDSAVYLCASSPGLAGEQFFGPGTRLTVL.

The V and J genes are TRBV7-6 and TRBJ1-1; tentatively, D is TRBD1 (6 bases). The CDR3 extends over 14 amino acids. V shed 5 bases and J shed 6 bases, with 16 bases lying between them. In germline, CDR1 is SGHVS, CDR2 FNYEAQ. Here the CDR3 DNA reads TGTGCCAGCAGCCTCTACCACGGACAGTCTGAAGCTTTCTTT. It translates to CASSLYHGQSEAFF.

The chain combines TRBV6-5 with TRBJ2-3; TRBD2 might be the D (6 bases). CDR3 length equals 13 residues. From germline, CDR1 is MNHEY and CDR2 SVGAGI. V lost 6 bases to trimming and J lost 0 bases, with 7 bases between them. This CDR3 reads CASRGLSTDTQYF. The CDR3 DNA reads TGTGCCAGCAGGGGACTTAGCACAGATACGCAGTATTTT.

This clone was seen only a few times. CDR3 loop: CASSLGQGATGELFF. CDR3 sequence (DNA): TGTGCCAGCAGCTTAGGACAGGGGGCCACCGGGGAGCTGTTTTTT. The J gene is TRBJ2-2, the V gene TRBV7-6, with 10 bases lining up with TRBD1. The V gene's germline CDR1 is SGHVS and CDR2 FNYEAQ. Losses at the gene ends were 1 base for V and 4 bases for J; bases not matched to a gene: 0. The CDR3 has 15 amino acids.

V is TRBV18 and J is TRBJ2-7, with 9 bases matching TRBD1. The V segment lost 3 bases and the J segment 5 bases; nucleotides outside the gene matches: 8. Germline CDR1 and CDR2: KGHSH and LQKENI. The CDR3 sequence is 15 residues long. The CDR3 loop reads CASSPAGQGGDEQYF. CDR3 in DNA: TGTGCCAGCTCACCGGCGGGACAGGGAGGAGACGAGCAGTACTTC.

On this clone itself: An end of the junction differs from the germline gene, which may be a read error. The rearrangement links TRBV7-9 to TRBJ2-1, with 9 bases identical to TRBD2. Germline CDR1 SEHNR, CDR2 FQNEAQ (reference sequence). This CDR3 is 16 amino acids long. The chain's CDR3 is CSSSLEGGRGYNEQFF. CDR3 sequence (DNA): TGTTCCAGCAGCTTAGAAGGCGGGAGGGGGTACAATGAGCAGTTCTTC.

The rearrangement joins TRBV15 to TRBJ2-7, with 9 bases identical to TRBD1. J lost 6 bases, V lost 1 base, and 4 bases had no gene match. The CDR3 length is 14 residues. Looked up from germline, CDR1 is LNHNV and CDR2 is YYDKDF (reference sequence). Here the CDR3 reads CATSRAGTGLEQYF. CDR3 in DNA: TGTGCCACCAGCAGAGCGGGGACAGGGCTCGAGCAGTACTTC.

The V call is TRBV6-5, the J call TRBJ2-7, with D unresolved. The CDR3 is 15 residues long. Germline CDR1 MNHEY, CDR2 SVGAGI. The germline V and J ends were trimmed by 0 bases and 3 bases, with 12 bases remaining between them. The CDR3 DNA follows: TGTGCCAGCAGTTACTCTGTAGCACCTAACTACGAGCAGTACTTC. This encodes CASSYSVAPNYEQYF.

This clone was detected only a few times. Compared with germline, one end of the junction differs, possibly owing to a read error. The chain links TRBV7-9 to TRBJ1-2; 7 bases line up with TRBD1. This CDR3 has 13 residues. Germline CDR1 SEHNR, CDR2 FQNEAQ (reference sequence). CDR3 DNA sequence: TGTTCCAGCAGCTCAGACAGGGTTGGTGGCTACACCTTC. Translation: CSSSSDRVGGYTF.

The chain has TRBV7-8 and TRBJ1-5; 7 bases fit TRBD1. The length of the CDR3 is 16 residues. The germline V gene has CDR1 SGHVS and CDR2 FQNEAQ. The J segment lost 7 bases and the V segment lost 2 bases, leaving 11 bases of the junction unmatched. The CDR3 sequence: CASSLWPRQGVQPQHF. CDR3 nucleotides: TGTGCCAGCAGCTTATGGCCCCGACAGGGCGTCCAGCCCCAGCATTTT. Together with reference TRBV7-8 and TRBJ1-5, the CDR3 gives the full variable domain: GAGVSQSPRYKVAKRGQDVALRCDPISGHVSLFWYQQALGQGPEFLTYFQNEAQLDKSGLPSDRFFAERPEGSVSTLKIQRTQQEDSAVYLCASSLWPRQGVQPQHFGDGTRLSIL.

V gene TRBV10-1 combines with J gene TRBJ2-3; D possibly corresponds to TRBD2 (6 bases). CDR1 is WNHNN, CDR2 SYGVQD, per germline (reference sequence). Trimming removed 8 bases at V and 2 bases at J, with 17 bases between. The CDR3 sequence is 15 residues long. The CDR3 DNA follows: TGCGCCAGCGGACCCGGGACGGGAGACACAGATACGCAGTATTTT. This translates into CASGPGTGDTDTQYF.

The gene calls are TRBV6-6 and TRBJ2-6; D is possibly TRBD2 (5 bases). The V end lost 5 bases, the J end lost 4 bases, and 15 bases lay between the germline ends. The CDR3 length is 16 residues. CDR1 is MNHNY, CDR2 SVGAGI, per germline (reference sequence). CDR3 region: CASSPRGDPGANVLTF. DNA of the CDR3: TGTGCCAGCAGTCCTCGGGGAGACCCCGGGGCCAACGTCCTGACTTTC.

The rearrangement joins TRBV29-1 to TRBJ1-1, with D perhaps matching TRBD1 (6 bases). V was shortened by 7 bases and J by 8 bases, with 17 bases between the two germline ends. Germline assignment: CDR1 SQVTM and CDR2 ANQGSEA. The CDR3 covers 12 residues. DNA for the CDR3: TGCAGCGGCAACAGGGAACAAAGAGAAGCTTTCTTT. Its protein product is CSGNREQREAFF.

The table lists this clone with a count of one. The chain is built from TRBV11-2 and TRBJ2-7; TRBD1 matches at 11 bases. Germline V gene data show CDR1 as SGHAT and CDR2 as FQNNGV. The CDR3 runs 15 residues. With 4 bases clipped from V and 6 bases from J, the junction kept 8 bases outside the gene matches. The DNA for the CDR3 is TGTGCCAGCAGCTCCCCCGGGACAGGGGGGCTCGAGCAGTACTTC. Translation: CASSSPGTGGLEQYF.

In its sample, this clone ranks as medium-sized (0.01 to 0.1%). The chain carries TRBV13 and TRBJ2-1; no reliable D call. The V end was cut by 7 bases, the J end by 4 bases, with 14 bases between. Per the germline V gene, CDR1 is PRHDT and CDR2 is FYEKMQ (reference sequence). The length of the CDR3 is 14 residues. CDR3 loop: CASNFGTRYNEQFF. In nucleotides, the CDR3 is TGTGCCAGCAATTTCGGAACGAGGTACAATGAGCAGTTCTTC.

This clone has only a few counts. The chain employs TRBV5-5 and TRBJ1-2; TRBD1 might be the D (6 bases). Trimming left V 0 bases short and J 5 bases short, with 14 bases between. Looked up from germline, CDR1 is SGHKS and CDR2 is YYEKEE (reference sequence). The CDR3 runs 15 residues. CDR3 loop: CASSLGRGPGYGYTF. The CDR3 region has the DNA TGTGCCAGCAGCTTGGGGCGGGGGCCGGGATATGGCTACACCTTC.